This T cell receptor beta chain was recorded in a study of CD8 T cells in ankylosing spondylitis. Points from the study as a whole: Disease-linked clones reportedly showed significant enrichment in matched ankylosing spondylitis synovial fluid.

A single record per CDR3 protein comes from TCRdb applying MiXCR to the 5' RACE reads. In the table there are some 240,000 distinct CDR3 sequences, 18% of which are singletons. This clonotype has more than one count but fewer than ten. Its antigen remains unidentified. The germline gives CDR1 ENHRY, CDR2 SYGVKD. The CDR3 runs 14 residues. V gave up 2 bases and J gave up 0 bases, with 8 bases separating them. The chain has TRBV10-3 and TRBJ2-7; possible D gene TRBD2, 5 bases. The specimen was blood, either unsorted or a sorted T cell fraction (not recorded which). The TCR was taken from a male donor with ankylosing spondylitis or in good health (not recorded which). The CDR3 region has the DNA TGTGCCATCAGTGAGAATAGCGACTCCTACGAGCAGTACTTC. It yields the protein CAISENSDSYEQYF.